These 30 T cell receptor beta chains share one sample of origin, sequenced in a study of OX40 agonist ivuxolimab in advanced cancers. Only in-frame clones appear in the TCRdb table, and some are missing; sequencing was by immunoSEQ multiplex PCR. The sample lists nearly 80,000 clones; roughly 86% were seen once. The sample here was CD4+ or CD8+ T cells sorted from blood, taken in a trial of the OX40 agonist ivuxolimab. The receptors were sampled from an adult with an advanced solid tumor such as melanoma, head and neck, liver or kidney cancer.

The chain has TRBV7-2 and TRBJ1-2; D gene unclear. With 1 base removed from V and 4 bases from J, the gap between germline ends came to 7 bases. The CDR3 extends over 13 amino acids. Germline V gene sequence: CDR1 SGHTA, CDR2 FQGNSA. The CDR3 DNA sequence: TGTGCCAGCAGCTTAGATGTCACCTATGGCTACACCTTC. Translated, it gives CASSLDVTYGYTF.

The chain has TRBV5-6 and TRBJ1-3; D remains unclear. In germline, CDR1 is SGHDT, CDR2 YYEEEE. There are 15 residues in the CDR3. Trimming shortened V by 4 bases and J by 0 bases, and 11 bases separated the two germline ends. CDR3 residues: CASSKGRLSGNTIYF. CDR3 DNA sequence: TGTGCCAGCAGCAAAGGACGGCTCTCTGGAAACACCATATATTTT.

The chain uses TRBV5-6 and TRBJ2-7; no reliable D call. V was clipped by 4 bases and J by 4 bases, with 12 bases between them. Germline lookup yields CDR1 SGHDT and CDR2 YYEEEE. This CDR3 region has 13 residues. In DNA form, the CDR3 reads TGTGCCAGCAGCCTGCCGGGCGTTTACGAGCAGTACTTC. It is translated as CASSLPGVYEQYF.

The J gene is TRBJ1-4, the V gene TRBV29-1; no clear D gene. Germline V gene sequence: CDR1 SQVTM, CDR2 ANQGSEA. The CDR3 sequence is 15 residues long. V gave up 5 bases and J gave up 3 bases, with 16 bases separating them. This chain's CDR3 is CSVFGYTGANEKLFF. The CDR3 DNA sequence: TGCAGCGTTTTTGGGTACACCGGGGCTAATGAAAAACTGTTTTTT.

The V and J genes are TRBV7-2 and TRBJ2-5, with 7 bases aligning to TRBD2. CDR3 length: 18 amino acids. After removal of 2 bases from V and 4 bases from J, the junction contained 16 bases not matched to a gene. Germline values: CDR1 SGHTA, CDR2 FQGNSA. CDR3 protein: CASSLFLLAGGGGETQYF. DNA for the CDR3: TGTGCCAGCAGCTTATTTCTTCTGGCTGGCGGGGGAGGAGAGACCCAGTACTTC.

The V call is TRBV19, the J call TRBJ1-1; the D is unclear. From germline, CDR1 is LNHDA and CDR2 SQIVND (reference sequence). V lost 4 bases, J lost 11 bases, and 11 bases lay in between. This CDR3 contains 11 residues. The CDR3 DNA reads TGTGCCAGTAGTAAGGAGTCTCGTGCTTTCTTT. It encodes CASSKESRAFF.

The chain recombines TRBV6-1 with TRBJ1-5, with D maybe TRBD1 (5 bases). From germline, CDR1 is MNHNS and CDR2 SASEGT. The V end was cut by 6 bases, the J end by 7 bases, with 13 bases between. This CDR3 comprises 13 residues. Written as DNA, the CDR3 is TGTGCCAGCAGCAATACCAGGGAACAGCCCCAGCATTTT. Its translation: CASSNTREQPQHF.

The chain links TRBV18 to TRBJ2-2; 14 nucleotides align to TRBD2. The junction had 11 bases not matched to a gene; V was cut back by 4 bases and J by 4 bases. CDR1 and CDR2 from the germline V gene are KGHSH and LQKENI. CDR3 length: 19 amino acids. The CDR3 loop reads CASSHPSPGTSGSTGELFF. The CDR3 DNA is TGTGCCAGCTCACACCCTTCTCCCGGGACTAGCGGGAGCACCGGGGAGCTGTTTTTT.

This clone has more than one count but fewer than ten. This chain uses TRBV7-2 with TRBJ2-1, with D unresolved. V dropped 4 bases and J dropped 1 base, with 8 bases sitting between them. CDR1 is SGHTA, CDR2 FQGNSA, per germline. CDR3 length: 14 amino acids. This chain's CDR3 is CASSSYRSYNEQFF. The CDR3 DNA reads TGTGCCAGCAGCTCCTATCGGTCCTACAATGAGCAGTTCTTC.

The CDR3 loop is CASSMSRVAPWVYEQYF. CDR3 nucleotide sequence: TGTGCCAGCAGTATGTCCAGGGTTGCCCCTTGGGTTTACGAGCAGTACTTC. V usage is TRBV21-1 and J usage is TRBJ2-7; the table's D call TRBD1 went unverified against the DNA. TRBV21-1 is classified as a pseudogene. The CDR3 is made up of 17 amino acids.

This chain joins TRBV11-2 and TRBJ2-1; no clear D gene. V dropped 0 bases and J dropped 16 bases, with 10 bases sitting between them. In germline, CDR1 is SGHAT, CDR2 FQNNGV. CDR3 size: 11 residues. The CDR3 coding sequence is TGTGCCAGCAGCTTAGACCCCTCTCCATTCTTC. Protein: CASSLDPSPFF.

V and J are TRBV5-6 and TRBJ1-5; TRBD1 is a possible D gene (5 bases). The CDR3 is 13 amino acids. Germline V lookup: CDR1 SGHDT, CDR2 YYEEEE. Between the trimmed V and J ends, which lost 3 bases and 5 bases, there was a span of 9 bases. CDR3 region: CASSWGRDQPQHF. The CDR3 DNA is TGTGCCAGCAGCTGGGGACGGGATCAGCCCCAGCATTTT. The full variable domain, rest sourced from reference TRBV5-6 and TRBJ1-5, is DAGVTQSPTHLIKTRGQQVTLRCSPKSGHDTVSWYQQALGQGPQFIFQYYEEEERQRGNFPDRFSGHQFPNYSSELNVNALLLGDSALYLCASSWGRDQPQHFGDGTRLSIL.

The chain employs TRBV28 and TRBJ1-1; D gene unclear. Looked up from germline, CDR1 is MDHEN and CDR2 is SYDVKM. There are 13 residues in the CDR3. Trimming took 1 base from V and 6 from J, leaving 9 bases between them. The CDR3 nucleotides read TGTGCCAGCAGTTTATCCCTGATACCTGAAGCTTTCTTT. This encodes CASSLSLIPEAFF.

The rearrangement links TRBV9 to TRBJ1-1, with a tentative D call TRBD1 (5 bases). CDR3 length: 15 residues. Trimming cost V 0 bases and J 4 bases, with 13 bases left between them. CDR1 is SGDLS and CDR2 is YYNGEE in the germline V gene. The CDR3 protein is CASSVGLGGATEAFF. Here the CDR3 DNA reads TGTGCCAGCAGCGTAGGCTTGGGGGGAGCCACTGAAGCTTTCTTT.

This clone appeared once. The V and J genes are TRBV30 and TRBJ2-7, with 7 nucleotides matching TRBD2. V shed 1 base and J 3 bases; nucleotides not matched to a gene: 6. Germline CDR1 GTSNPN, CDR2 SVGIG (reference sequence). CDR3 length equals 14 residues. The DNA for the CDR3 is TGTGCCTGGAGTGGCACTAGCGTGGTCTACGAGCAGTACTTC. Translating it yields CAWSGTSVVYEQYF.

The CDR3, as DNA: TGCGCCAGCAGCCAAATACTCGGGCCCCGGAGGGAGACCCAGTACTTC. Translation gives CASSQILGPRRETQYF. V gene TRBV4-1 combines with J gene TRBJ2-5; possible D gene TRBD2, 5 bases. Germline values: CDR1 MGHRA, CDR2 YSYEKL. Trimming shortened V by 2 bases and J by 5 bases, and 18 bases separated the two germline ends. The CDR3 is 16 residues long.

CDR3 sequence: CSVEDLNYGYTF. The CDR3 DNA reads TGCAGCGTTGAGGACCTTAACTATGGCTACACCTTC. This chain uses TRBV29-1 with TRBJ1-2; D unresolved. This CDR3 comprises 12 residues. Germline assignment: CDR1 SQVTM and CDR2 ANQGSEA. V was trimmed by 3 bases and J by 1 base, leaving 6 bases between them. Full variable domain (rest looked up from reference TRBV29-1 and TRBJ1-2): SAVISQKPSRDICQRGTSLTIQCQVDSQVTMMFWYRQQPGQSLTLIATANQGSEATYESGFVIDKFPISRPNLTFSTLTVSNMSPEDSSIYLCSVEDLNYGYTFGSGTRLTVV.

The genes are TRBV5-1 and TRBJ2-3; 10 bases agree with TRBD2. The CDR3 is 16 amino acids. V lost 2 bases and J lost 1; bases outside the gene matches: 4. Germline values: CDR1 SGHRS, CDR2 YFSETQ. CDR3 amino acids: CASSFGLADRTDTQYF. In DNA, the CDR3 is TGCGCCAGCAGCTTTGGACTAGCGGACCGCACAGATACGCAGTATTTT.

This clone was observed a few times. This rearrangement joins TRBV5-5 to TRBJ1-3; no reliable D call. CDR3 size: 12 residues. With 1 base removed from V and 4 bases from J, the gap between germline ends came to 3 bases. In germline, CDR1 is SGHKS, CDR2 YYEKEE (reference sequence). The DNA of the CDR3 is TGTGCCAGCAGCTTGTCCGGAAACACCATATATTTT. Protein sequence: CASSLSGNTIYF.

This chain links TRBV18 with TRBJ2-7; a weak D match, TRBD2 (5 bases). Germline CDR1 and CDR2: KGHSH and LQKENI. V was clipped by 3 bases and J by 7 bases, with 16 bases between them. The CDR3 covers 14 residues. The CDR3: CASSPPLGQREQYF. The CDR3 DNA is TGTGCCAGCTCACCGCCTTTAGGCCAGCGGGAGCAGTACTTC.

CDR3 sequence reads: CASSNRFSIRGAAYEQYF. CDR3 nucleotide sequence: TGTGCCAGCAGTAATAGATTTAGTATCAGGGGAGCGGCCTACGAGCAGTACTTC. The rearrangement uses TRBV27 and TRBJ2-7; weak D call: TRBD1 (6 bases). CDR1 is MNHEY, CDR2 SMNVEV, per germline (reference sequence). CDR3 size: 18 residues. V lost 5 bases and J 2 bases, leaving 25 bases between the germline ends.

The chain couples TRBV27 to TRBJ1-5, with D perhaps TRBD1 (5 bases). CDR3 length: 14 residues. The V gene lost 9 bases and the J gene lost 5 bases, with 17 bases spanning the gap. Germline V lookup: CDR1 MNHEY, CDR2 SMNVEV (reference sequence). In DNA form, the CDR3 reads TGTGCCAGTTCGAATTCGGGGGGTGATCAGCCCCAGCATTTT. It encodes CASSNSGGDQPQHF.

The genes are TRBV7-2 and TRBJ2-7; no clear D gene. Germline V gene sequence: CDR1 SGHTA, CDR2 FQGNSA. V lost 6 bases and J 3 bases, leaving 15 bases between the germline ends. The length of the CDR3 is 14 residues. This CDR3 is CASSSRRSGYEQYF. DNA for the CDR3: TGTGCCAGCAGTTCTAGGCGGTCGGGCTACGAGCAGTACTTC.

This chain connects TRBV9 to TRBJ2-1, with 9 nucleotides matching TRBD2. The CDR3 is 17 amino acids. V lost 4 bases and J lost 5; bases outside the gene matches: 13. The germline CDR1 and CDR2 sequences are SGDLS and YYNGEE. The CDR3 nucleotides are TGTGCCAGCAGCCCCCGCCCCGGACTAGCGAATGACAATGAGCAGTTCTTC. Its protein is CASSPRPGLANDNEQFF.

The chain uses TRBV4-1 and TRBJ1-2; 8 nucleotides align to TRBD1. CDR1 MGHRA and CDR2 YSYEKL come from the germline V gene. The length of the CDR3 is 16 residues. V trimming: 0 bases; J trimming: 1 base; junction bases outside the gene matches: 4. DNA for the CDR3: TGCGCCAGCAGCCAAGAGGTCAGGGGGCTTAACTATGGCTACACCTTC. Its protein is CASSQEVRGLNYGYTF.

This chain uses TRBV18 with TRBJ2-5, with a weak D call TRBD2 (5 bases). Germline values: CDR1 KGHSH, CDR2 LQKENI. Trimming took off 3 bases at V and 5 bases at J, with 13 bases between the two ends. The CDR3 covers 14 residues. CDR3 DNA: TGTGCCAGCTCACCCTACGGGGTGGGCGAGACCCAGTACTTC. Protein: CASSPYGVGETQYF.

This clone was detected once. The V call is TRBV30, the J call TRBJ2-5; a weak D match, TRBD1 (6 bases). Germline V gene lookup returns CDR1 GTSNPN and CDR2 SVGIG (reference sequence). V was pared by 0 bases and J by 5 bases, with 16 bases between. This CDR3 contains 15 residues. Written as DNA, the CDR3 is TGTGCCTGGAGTGTCGGGACAACCTTGGGGGAGACCCAGTACTTC. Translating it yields CAWSVGTTLGETQYF.

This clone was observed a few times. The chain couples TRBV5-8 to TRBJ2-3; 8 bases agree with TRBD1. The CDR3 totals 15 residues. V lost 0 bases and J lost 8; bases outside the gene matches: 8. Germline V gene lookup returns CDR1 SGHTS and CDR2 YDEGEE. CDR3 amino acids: CASSLDRGSGLTQYF. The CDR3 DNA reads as TGTGCCAGCAGCTTGGACAGGGGGTCAGGTCTTACGCAGTATTTT.

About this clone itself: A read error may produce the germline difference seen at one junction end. DNA for the CDR3: TGCCTCGTGATAAACTCCGACTCCTACGAGCAGTACTTC. This encodes CLVINSDSYEQYF. The gene calls are TRBV28 and TRBJ2-5; D unclear. The J call may not be correct, given that the DNA end is closer to TRBJ2-7. Germline CDR1 and CDR2: MDHEN and SYDVKM. This CDR3 spans 13 amino acids.

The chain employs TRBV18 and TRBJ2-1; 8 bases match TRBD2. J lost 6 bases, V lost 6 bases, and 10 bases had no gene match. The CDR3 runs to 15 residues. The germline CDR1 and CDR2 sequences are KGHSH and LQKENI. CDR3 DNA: TGTGCCAGCTCCCCATCAGCGGGAGCTGTCAATGAGCAGTTCTTC. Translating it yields CASSPSAGAVNEQFF. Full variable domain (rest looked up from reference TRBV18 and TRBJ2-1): NAGVMQNPRHLVRRRGQEARLRCSPMKGHSHVYWYRQLPEEGLKFMVYLQKENIIDESGMPKERFSAEFPKEGPSILRIQQVVRGDSAAYFCASSPSAGAVNEQFFGPGTRLTVL.